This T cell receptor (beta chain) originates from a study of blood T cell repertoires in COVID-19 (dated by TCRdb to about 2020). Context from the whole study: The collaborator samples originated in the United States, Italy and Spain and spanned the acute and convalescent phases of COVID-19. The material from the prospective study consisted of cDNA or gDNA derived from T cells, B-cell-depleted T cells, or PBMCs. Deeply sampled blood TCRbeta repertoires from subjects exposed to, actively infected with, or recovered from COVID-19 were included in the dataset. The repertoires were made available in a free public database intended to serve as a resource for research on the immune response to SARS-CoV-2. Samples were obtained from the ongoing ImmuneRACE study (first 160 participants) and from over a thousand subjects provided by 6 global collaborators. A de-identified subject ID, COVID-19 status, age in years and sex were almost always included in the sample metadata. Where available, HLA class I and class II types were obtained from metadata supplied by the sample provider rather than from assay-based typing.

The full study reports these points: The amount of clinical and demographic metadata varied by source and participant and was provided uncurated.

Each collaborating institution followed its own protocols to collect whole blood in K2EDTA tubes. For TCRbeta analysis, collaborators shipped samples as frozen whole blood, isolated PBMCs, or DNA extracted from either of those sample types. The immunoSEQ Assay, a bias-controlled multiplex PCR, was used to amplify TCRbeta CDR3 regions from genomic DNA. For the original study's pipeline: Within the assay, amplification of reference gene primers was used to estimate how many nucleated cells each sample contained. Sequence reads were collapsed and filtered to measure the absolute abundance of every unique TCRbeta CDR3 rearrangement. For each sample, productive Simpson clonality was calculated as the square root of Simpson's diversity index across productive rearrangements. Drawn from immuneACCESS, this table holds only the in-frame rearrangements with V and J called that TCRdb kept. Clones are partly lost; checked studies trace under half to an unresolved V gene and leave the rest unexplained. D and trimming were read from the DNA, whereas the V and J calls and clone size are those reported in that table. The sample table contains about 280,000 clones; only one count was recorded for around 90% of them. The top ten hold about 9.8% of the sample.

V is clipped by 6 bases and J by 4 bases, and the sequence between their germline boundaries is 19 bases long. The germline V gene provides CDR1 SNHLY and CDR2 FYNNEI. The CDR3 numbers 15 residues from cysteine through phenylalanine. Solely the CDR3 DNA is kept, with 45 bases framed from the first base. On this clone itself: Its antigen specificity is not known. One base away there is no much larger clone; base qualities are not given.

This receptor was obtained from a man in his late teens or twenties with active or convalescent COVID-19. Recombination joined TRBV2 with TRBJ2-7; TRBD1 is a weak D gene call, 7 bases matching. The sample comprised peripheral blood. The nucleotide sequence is TGTGCCAGCAGAAGACGGTCACAGGGGAGGTACGAGCAGTACTTC. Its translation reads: CASRRRSQGRYEQYF.